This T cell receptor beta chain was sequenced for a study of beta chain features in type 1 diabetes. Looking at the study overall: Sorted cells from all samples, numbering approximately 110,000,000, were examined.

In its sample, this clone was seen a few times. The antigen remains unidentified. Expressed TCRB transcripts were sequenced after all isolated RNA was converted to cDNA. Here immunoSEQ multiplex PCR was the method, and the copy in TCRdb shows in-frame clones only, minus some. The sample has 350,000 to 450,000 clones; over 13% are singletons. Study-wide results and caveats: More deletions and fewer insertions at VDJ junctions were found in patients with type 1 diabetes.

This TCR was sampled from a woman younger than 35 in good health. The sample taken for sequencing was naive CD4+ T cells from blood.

CDR3 bases: TGTGCCAGCCGTAAGACAGGGGGCATCGACGAGCAGTACTTC. This translates into CASRKTGGIDEQYF. The V gene is TRBV6-5, the J gene TRBJ2-7; 10 bases are shared with TRBD1. The CDR3 has 14 residues. V shed 8 bases, J shed 5 bases, and the junction held 9 bases outside the gene matches. Germline V CDR1 and CDR2: MNHEY, SVGAGI.